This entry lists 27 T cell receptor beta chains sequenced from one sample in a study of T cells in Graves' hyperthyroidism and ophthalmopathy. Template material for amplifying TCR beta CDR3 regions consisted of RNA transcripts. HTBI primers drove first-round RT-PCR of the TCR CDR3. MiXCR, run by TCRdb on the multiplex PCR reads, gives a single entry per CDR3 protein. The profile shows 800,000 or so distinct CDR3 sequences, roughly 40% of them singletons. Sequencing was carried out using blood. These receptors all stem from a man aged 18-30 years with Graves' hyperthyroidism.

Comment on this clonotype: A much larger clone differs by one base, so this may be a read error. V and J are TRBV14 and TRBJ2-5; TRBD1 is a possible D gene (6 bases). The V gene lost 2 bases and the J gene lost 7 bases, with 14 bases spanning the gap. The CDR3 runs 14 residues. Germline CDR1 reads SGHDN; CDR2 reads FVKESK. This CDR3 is CASSQQDSFWTQYF. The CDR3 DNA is TGTGCCAGCAGCCAACAGGACAGCTTTTGGACCCAGTACTTC. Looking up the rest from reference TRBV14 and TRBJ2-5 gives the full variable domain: EAGVTQFPSHSVIEKGQTVTLRCDPISGHDNLYWYRRVMGKEIKFLLHFVKESKQDESGMPNNRFLAERTGGTYSTLKVQPAELEDSGVYFCASSQQDSFWTQYFGPGTRLLVL.

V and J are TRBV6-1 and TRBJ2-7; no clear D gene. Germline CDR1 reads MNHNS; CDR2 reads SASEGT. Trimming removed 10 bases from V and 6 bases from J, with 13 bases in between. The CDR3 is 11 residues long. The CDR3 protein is CATASSGEQYF. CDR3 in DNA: TGTGCCACCGCCTCTTCCGGCGAGCAGTACTTC.

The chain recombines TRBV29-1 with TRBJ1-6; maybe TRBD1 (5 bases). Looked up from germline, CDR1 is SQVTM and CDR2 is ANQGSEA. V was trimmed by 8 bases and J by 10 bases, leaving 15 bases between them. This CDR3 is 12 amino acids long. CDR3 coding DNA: TGCAGCTCAGGTCCAGGGATCTCACCCCTCCACTTT. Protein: CSSGPGISPLHF.

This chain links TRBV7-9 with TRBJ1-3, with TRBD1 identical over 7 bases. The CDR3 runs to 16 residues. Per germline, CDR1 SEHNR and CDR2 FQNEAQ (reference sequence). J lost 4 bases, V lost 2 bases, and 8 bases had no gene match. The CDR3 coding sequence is TGTGCCAGCAGCTTACGGACAGGCCCAGGGGGAAACACCATATATTTT. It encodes CASSLRTGPGGNTIYF.

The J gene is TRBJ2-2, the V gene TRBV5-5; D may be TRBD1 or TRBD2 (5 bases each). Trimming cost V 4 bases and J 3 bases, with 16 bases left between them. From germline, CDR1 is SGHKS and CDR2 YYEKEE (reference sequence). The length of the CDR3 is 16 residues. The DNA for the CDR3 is TGTGCCAGCAGCCCCCTCGGGGCAGGAGACACCGGGGAGCTGTTTTTT. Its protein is CASSPLGAGDTGELFF.

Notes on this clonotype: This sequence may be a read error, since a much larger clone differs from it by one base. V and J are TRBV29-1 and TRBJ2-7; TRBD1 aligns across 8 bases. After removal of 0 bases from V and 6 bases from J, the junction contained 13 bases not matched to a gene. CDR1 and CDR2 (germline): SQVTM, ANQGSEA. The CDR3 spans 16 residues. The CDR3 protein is CSVEEHPGGASGEQYF. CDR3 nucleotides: TGCAGCGTTGAAGAGCACCCAGGGGGCGCTTCAGGCGAGCAGTACTTC.

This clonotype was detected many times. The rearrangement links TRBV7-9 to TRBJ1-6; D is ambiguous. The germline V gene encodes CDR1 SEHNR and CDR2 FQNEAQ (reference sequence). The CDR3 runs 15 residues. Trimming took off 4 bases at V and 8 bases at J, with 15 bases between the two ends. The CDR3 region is CASSSLTEKDSPLHF. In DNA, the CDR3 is TGTGCCAGCAGCTCTCTGACCGAGAAGGATTCACCCCTCCACTTT.

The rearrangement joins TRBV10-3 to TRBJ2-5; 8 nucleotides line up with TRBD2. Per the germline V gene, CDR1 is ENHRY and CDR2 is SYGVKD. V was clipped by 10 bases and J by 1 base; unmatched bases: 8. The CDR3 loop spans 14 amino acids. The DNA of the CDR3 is TGTGCCACCCAATTTAGCGGGATCCAAGAGACCCAGTACTTC. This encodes CATQFSGIQETQYF.

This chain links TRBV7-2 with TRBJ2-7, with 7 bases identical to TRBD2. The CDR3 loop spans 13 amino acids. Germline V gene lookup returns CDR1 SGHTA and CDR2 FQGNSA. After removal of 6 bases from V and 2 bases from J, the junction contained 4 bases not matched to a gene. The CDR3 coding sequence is TGTGCCAGCAGGGGGGGGGTCACCTACGAGCAGTACTTC. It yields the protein CASRGGVTYEQYF.

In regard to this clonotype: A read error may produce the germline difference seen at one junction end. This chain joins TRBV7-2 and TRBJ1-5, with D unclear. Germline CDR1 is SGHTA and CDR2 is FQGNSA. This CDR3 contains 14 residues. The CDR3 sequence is CASSQDVWWEPQHF. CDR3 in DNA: TGCGCCAGCAGCCAAGATGTTTGGTGGGAGCCCCAGCATTTT.

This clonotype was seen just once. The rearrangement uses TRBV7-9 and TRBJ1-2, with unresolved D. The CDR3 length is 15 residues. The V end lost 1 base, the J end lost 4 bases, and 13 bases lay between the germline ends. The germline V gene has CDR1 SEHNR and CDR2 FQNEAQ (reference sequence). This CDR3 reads CASSLDLVGVYGYTF. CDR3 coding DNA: TGTGCCAGCAGCTTAGATCTAGTAGGAGTCTATGGCTACACCTTC.

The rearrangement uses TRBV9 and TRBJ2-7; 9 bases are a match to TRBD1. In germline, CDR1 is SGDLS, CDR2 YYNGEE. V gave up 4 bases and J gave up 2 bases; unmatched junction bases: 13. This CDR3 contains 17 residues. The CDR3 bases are TGTGCCAGCAGCCCCTGGTCGGGACAGGGAGGGACCTACGAGCAGTACTTC. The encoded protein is CASSPWSGQGGTYEQYF.

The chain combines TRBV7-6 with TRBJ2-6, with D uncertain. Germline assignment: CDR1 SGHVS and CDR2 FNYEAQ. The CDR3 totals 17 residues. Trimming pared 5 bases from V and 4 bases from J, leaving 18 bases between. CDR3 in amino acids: CASSSLDGVPGANVLTF. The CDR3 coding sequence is TGTGCCAGCAGCAGCCTCGACGGAGTCCCCGGGGCCAACGTCCTGACTTTC. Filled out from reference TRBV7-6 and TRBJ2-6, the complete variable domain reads GAGVSQSPRYKVTKRGQDVALRCDPISGHVSLYWYRQALGQGPEFLTYFNYEAQQDKSGLPNDRFSAERPEGSISTLTIQRTEQRDSAMYRCASSSLDGVPGANVLTFGAGSRLTVL.

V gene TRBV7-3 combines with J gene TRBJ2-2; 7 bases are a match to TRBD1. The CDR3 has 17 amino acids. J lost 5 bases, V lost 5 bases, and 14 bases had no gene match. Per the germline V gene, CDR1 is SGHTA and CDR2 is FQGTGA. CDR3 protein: CASSPTSSTGVTGELFF. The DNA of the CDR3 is TGTGCCAGCAGCCCCACTAGTAGCACAGGGGTGACCGGGGAGCTGTTTTTT.

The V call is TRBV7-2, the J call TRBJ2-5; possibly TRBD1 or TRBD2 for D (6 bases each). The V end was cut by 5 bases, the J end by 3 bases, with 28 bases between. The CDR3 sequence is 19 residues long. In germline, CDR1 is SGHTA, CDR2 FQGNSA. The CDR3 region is CASSRIRGLSPGTKETQYF. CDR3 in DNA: TGTGCCAGCAGCCGTATTCGGGGGCTTTCCCCGGGGACCAAAGAGACCCAGTACTTC.

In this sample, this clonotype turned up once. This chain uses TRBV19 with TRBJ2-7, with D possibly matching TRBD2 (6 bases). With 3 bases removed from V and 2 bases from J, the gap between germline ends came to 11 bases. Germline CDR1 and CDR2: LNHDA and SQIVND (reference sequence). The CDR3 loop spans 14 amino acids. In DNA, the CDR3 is TGTGCCAGTAGTATGGCGGGATCCGCCTACGAGCAGTACTTC. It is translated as CASSMAGSAYEQYF.

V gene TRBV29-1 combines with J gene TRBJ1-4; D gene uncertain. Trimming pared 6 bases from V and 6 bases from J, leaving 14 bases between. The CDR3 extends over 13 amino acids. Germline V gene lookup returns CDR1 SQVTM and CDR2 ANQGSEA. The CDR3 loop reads CSVPRGQDEKLFF. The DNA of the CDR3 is TGCAGCGTGCCCCGTGGGCAGGATGAAAAACTGTTTTTT.

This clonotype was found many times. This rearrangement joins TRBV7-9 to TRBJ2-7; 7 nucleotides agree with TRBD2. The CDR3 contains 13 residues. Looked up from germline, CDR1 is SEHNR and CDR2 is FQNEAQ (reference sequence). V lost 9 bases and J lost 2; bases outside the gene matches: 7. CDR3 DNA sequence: TGTGCCAGTCGGAACAGCGGGGCCTACGAGCAGTACTTC. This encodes CASRNSGAYEQYF. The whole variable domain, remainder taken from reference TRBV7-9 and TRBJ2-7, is DTGVSQNPRHKITKRGQNVTFRCDPISEHNRLYWYRQTLGQGPEFLTYFQNEAQLEKSRLLSDRFSAERPKGSFSTLEIQRTEQGDSAMYLCASRNSGAYEQYFGPGTRLTVT.

Here the CDR3 reads CASSLREGGRQYF. CDR3 DNA sequence: TGTGCCAGCAGCTTAAGGGAAGGTGGCCGGCAGTACTTC. J is TRBJ2-7 and V is TRBV7-2, with D uncertain. The CDR3 totals 13 residues. V dropped 2 bases and J dropped 9 bases, with 14 bases sitting between them. CDR1 and CDR2 (germline): SGHTA, FQGNSA.

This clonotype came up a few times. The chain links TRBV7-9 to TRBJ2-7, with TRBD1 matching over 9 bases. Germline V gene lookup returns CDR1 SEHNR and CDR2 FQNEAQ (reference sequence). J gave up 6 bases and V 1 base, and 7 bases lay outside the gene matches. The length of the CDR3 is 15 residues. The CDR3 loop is CASSLEGTGSGEQYF. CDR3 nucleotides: TGTGCCAGCAGCTTAGAAGGGACAGGGTCGGGCGAGCAGTACTTC. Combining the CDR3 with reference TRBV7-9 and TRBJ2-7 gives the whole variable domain DTGVSQNPRHKITKRGQNVTFRCDPISEHNRLYWYRQTLGQGPEFLTYFQNEAQLEKSRLLSDRFSAERPKGSFSTLEIQRTEQGDSAMYLCASSLEGTGSGEQYFGPGTRLTVT.

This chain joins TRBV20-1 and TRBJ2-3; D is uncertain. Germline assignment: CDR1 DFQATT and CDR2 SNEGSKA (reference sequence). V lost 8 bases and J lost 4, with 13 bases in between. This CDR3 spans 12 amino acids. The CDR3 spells CSPLPEPDTQYF. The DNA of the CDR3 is TGCAGTCCCCTCCCGGAACCAGATACGCAGTATTTT.

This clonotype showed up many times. CDR3 nucleotide sequence: TGTGCCAGCTCCTCGACAGGGGGACAGCCCCAGCATTTT. As protein: CASSSTGGQPQHF. This chain links TRBV9 with TRBJ1-5; TRBD1 matches 9 bases. Germline trimming cut 7 bases from V and 7 bases from J; bases unmatched to any gene: 6. This CDR3 region has 13 residues. Germline lookup yields CDR1 SGDLS and CDR2 YYNGEE.

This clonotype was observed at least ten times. As DNA, the CDR3 is TGTGCCAGCAGCTTACACGGTGATGAAGCTTTCTTT. This sequence encodes CASSLHGDEAFF. The chain combines TRBV7-9 with TRBJ1-1; no definite D call. The CDR3 has 12 residues. Germline CDR1 SEHNR, CDR2 FQNEAQ (reference sequence). V was shortened by 2 bases and J by 7 bases, with 8 bases between the two germline ends.

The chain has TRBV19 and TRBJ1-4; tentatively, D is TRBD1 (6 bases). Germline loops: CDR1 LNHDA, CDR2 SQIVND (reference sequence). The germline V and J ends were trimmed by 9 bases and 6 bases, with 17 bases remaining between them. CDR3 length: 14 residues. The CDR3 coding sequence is TGTGCCAGCCAACCATCAGGGGTAGATGAAAAACTGTTTTTT. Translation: CASQPSGVDEKLFF.

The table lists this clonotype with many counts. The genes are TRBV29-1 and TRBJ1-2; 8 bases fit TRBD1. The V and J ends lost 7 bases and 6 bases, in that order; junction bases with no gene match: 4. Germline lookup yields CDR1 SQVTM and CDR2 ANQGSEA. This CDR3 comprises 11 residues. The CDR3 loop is CSGQGRNGYTF. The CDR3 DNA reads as TGCAGCGGACAGGGGAGGAATGGCTACACCTTC.

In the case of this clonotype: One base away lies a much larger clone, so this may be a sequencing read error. CDR3 DNA: TGTGCCCGCGGACCCGAAGCGGGCGACTATGGCTACACCTTC. Protein product: CARGPEAGDYGYTF. The chain carries TRBV10-3 and TRBJ1-2; the D is unclear. Per germline, CDR1 ENHRY and CDR2 SYGVKD. The CDR3 runs to 14 residues. The ends were cut back, 11 bases at V and 3 bases at J, with 19 bases in the middle.

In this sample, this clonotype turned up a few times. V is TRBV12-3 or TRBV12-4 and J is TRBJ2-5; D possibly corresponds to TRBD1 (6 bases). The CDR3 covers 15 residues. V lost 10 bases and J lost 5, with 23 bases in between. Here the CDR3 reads CATSTTLRGEETQYF. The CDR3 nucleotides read TGTGCCACCAGCACTACCCTCAGGGGTGAGGAGACCCAGTACTTC.